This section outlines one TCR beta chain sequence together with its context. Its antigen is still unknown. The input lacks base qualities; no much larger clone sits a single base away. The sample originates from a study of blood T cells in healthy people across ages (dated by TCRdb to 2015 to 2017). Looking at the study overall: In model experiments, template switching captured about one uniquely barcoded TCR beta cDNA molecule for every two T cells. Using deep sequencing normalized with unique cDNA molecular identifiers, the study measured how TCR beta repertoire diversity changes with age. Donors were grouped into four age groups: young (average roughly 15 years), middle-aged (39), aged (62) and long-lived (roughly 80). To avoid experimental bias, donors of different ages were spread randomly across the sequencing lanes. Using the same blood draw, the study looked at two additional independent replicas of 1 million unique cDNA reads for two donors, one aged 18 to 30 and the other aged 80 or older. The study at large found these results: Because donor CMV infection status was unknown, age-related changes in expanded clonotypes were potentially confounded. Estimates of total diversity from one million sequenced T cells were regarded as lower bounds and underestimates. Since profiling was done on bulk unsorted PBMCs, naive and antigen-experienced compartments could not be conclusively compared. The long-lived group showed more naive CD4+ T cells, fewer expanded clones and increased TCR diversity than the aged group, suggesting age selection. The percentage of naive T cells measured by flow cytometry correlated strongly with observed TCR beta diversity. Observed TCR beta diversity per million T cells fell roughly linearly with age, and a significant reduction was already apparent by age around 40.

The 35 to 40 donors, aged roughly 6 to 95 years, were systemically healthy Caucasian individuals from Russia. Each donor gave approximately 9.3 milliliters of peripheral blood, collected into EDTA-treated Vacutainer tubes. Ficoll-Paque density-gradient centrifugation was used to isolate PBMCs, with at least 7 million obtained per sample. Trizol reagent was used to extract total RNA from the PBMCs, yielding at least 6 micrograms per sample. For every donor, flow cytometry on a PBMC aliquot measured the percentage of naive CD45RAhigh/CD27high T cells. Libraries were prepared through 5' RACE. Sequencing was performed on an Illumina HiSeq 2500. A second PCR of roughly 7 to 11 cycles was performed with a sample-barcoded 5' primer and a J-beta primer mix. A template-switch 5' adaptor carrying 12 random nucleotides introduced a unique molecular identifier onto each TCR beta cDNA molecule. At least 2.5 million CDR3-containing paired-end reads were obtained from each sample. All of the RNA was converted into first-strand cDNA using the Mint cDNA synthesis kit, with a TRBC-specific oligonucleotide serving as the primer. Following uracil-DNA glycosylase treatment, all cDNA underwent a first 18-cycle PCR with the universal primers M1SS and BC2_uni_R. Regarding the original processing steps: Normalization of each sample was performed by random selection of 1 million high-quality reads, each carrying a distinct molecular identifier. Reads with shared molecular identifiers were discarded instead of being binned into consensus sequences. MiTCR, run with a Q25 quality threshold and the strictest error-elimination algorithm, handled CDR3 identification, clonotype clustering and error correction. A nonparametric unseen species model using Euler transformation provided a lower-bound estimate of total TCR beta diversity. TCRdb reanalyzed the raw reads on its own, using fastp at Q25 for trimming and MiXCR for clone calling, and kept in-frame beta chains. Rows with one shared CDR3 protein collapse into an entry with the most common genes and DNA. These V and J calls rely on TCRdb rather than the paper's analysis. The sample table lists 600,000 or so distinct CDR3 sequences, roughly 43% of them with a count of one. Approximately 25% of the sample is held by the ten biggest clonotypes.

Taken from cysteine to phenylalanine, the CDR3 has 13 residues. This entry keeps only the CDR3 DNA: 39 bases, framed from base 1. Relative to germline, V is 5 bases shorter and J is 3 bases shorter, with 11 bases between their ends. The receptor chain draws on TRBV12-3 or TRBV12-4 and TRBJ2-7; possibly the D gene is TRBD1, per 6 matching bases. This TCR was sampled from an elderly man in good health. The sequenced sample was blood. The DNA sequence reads TGTGCCAGCAGTCCCAGGGGTATCTACGAGCAGTACTTC. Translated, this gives CASSPRGIYEQYF.